This record concerns one T cell receptor (beta chain) sequence. The antigen remains unidentified. Profiled with immunoSEQ multiplex PCR; TCRdb holds only in-frame clones, not every one. Here the sample spans 30,000 to 40,000 clones, roughly 85% being singletons. Chemo-refractory metastatic non-small-cell lung cancer patients underwent focal radiation alongside CTLA-4 blockade with ipilimumab. The sample belongs to a study of radiotherapy plus CTLA-4 blockade in lung cancer. Whole-study context: Of the patients, 15% to 20% showed objective responses and 31% attained disease control.

Germline V gene sequence: CDR1 SGHRS, CDR2 YFSETQ. The CDR3 is made up of 14 amino acids. Study results and limitations: Radiotherapy with ipilimumab was followed by blood expansion of tumor-derived clones.

This specimen was peripheral blood, taken from a patient treated with radiotherapy plus ipilimumab. This TCR was sampled from a human donor with non-small cell lung cancer who had stable disease on radiotherapy plus ipilimumab. The V and J genes are TRBV5-1 and TRBJ2-5; 9 bases are shared with TRBD1. Judging by the DNA end, TRBJ2-7 fits better; the J call may be wrong. In nucleotides, the CDR3 is TGCGCCAGCAGTCCCGACAGGGGGTCCTACGAGCAGTACTTC. This encodes CASSPDRGSYEQYF.